The 24 T cell receptor beta chains reported below all come from one sample, sequenced in a study of shared clonotypes between healthy human individuals. Terminally differentiated effector memory CD45RA+ cells were excluded by CCR7 positive selection of CD45RO-negative cells. The table came from immunoSEQ multiplex PCR; TCRdb's copy has only in-frame clones and leaves some out. The sample includes about 2.1 million clones, approximately 92% of them seen just once. The sequencing sample was made of naive CD8+ T cells from PBMCs. The receptors were sampled from a man between 18 and 29 years old in good health. Some clones in this sample may be carry-over from other donors' samples.

CDR3 coding DNA: TGTGCCAGCAGTCCTAGCGGGAGCGTATTCTACGAGCAGTACTTC. Its translation: CASSPSGSVFYEQYF. V gene TRBV6-6 combines with J gene TRBJ2-5; 10 bases match TRBD2. The end of the DNA fits TRBJ2-7 better, so the J call may be wrong. The CDR3 runs 15 residues. CDR1 is MNHNY and CDR2 is SVGAGI in the germline V gene (reference sequence).

The chain links TRBV4-1 to TRBJ2-1; 7 nucleotides match TRBD1. The J segment lost 6 bases and the V segment lost 2 bases, leaving 4 bases of the junction unmatched. The CDR3 consists of 14 residues. Germline V lookup: CDR1 MGHRA, CDR2 YSYEKL. CDR3 in DNA: TGCGCCAGCAGCCAAAGGACAGGCTCCAATGAGCAGTTCTTC. This encodes CASSQRTGSNEQFF.

This clone was detected only once. CDR3 in amino acids: CASSSSGSTSWEQYF. CDR3 coding DNA: TGCGCCAGCAGCTCTAGCGGGAGCACGTCGTGGGAGCAGTACTTC. The chain joins TRBV5-1 to TRBJ2-7; 10 bases are shared with TRBD2. Germline loops: CDR1 SGHRS, CDR2 YFSETQ. This CDR3 has 15 residues. V shed 3 bases, J shed 7 bases, and the junction held 10 bases outside the gene matches.

This chain uses TRBV2 with TRBJ2-2; D is perhaps TRBD1 (5 bases). Trimming removed 7 bases at V and 4 bases at J, with 19 bases between. CDR3 size: 16 residues. From germline, CDR1 is SNHLY and CDR2 FYNNEI. The CDR3 here is CASISNDPRGTGELFF. CDR3 nucleotides: TGTGCCAGCATATCAAACGACCCAAGGGGCACCGGGGAGCTGTTTTTT.

The chain combines TRBV19 with TRBJ1-2; perhaps TRBD1 as D (5 bases). The CDR3 is 13 amino acids. Germline V gene data show CDR1 as LNHDA and CDR2 as SQIVND (reference sequence). The ends were cut back, 10 bases at V and 4 bases at J, with 16 bases in the middle. CDR3 protein: CAIRRGEGYGYTF. The CDR3 DNA follows: TGTGCCATTCGGAGGGGCGAGGGCTATGGCTACACCTTC.

The sample holds one count of this clone. The chain carries TRBV5-1 and TRBJ1-2; TRBD1 aligns across 10 bases. Germline V gene data show CDR1 as SGHRS and CDR2 as YFSETQ. The trim removed 0 bases at V and 3 bases at J, leaving 17 bases unmatched. The CDR3 runs 20 residues. CDR3 DNA sequence: TGCGCCAGCAGCTTGGCCTCGAGGCGGGACAGGGGCCCTTGGGACTATGGCTACACCTTC. Translated, it gives CASSLASRRDRGPWDYGYTF.

The rearrangement uses TRBV9 and TRBJ2-2; a weak D match, TRBD1 (5 bases). This CDR3 has 16 residues. Germline assignment: CDR1 SGDLS and CDR2 YYNGEE. Trimming stripped 2 bases from V and 6 bases from J, with 17 bases between. As DNA, the CDR3 is TGTGCCAGCAGCGTCTTCCAGGGTATTTCCGCCGGGGAGCTGTTTTTT. Protein product: CASSVFQGISAGELFF.

This chain connects TRBV4-2 to TRBJ2-7, with D tentatively TRBD1 or TRBD2 (5 bases each). Germline V gene sequence: CDR1 LGHNA, CDR2 YNFKEQ. The CDR3 runs to 13 residues. V dropped 4 bases and J dropped 4 bases, with 11 bases sitting between them. CDR3 coding DNA: TGTGCCAGCAGCCCCGTCGGGACGTACGAGCAGTACTTC. Residues: CASSPVGTYEQYF.

The chain is built from TRBV29-1 and TRBJ2-2; 7 bases match TRBD2. The V segment lost 4 bases and the J segment 7 bases; nucleotides outside the gene matches: 6. This CDR3 has 13 amino acids. CDR1 SQVTM and CDR2 ANQGSEA come from the germline V gene. CDR3 loop: CSVVLAEIGELFF. In DNA, the CDR3 is TGCAGCGTTGTCCTAGCGGAGATCGGGGAGCTGTTTTTT.

The chain couples TRBV5-8 to TRBJ2-7; D gene uncertain. V was trimmed by 0 bases and J by 7 bases, leaving 14 bases between them. The CDR3 totals 14 residues. Looked up from germline, CDR1 is SGHTS and CDR2 is YDEGEE. CDR3 protein: CASSLVAVSGEQYF. The DNA for the CDR3 is TGTGCCAGCAGCTTGGTTGCAGTGTCCGGGGAGCAGTACTTC. Full variable domain (remainder filled in from reference TRBV5-8 and TRBJ2-7): EAGVTQSPTHLIKTRGQQATLRCSPISGHTSVYWYQQALGLGLQFLLWYDEGEERNRGNFPPRFSGRQFPNYSSELNVNALELEDSALYLCASSLVAVSGEQYFGPGTRLTVT.

The chain recombines TRBV6-5 with TRBJ2-7; D might be TRBD1 (6 bases). Germline-derived CDR1 and CDR2 are MNHEY and SVGAGI. This CDR3 is 13 amino acids long. Trimming removed 8 bases at V and 7 bases at J, with 18 bases between. CDR3: CASCQGFGFEQYF. CDR3 nucleotide sequence: TGTGCCAGCTGCCAGGGGTTTGGTTTTGAGCAGTACTTC.

This rearrangement joins TRBV2 to TRBJ2-7; D might be TRBD1 or TRBD2, each matching 5 bases. Deletions cut 6 bases from V and 9 bases from J, with 12 bases between. Germline V gives CDR1 SNHLY, CDR2 FYNNEI. This CDR3 region has 11 residues. The CDR3 bases are TGTGCCAGCAGGATGAGGGACGTGCAGTACTTC. This gives the protein CASRMRDVQYF.

The CDR3 DNA reads as TGTGCCAGCAGTAAAATCCAACAGGGAGTAGACTATGGCTACACCTTC. Its protein is CASSKIQQGVDYGYTF. The chain has TRBV2 and TRBJ1-2; a possible D gene is TRBD1 (6 bases). The CDR3 has 16 residues. Per germline, CDR1 SNHLY and CDR2 FYNNEI. V was pared by 5 bases and J by 3 bases, with 19 bases between. Looking up the rest from reference TRBV2 and TRBJ1-2 gives the full variable domain: EPEVTQTPSHQVTQMGQEVILRCVPISNHLYFYWYRQILGQKVEFLVSFYNNEISEKSEIFDDQFSVERPDGSNFTLKIRSTKLEDSAMYFCASSKIQQGVDYGYTFGSGTRLTVV.

The V call is TRBV7-8, the J call TRBJ1-2; 11 bases match TRBD1. Germline V gene sequence: CDR1 SGHVS, CDR2 FQNEAQ. Losses at the gene ends were 4 bases for V and 7 bases for J; bases not matched to a gene: 5. The CDR3 extends over 14 amino acids. CDR3 in DNA: TGTGCCAGCAGCTCGGGGACAGGGGGTGTTGGCTACACCTTC. Translated: CASSSGTGGVGYTF.

The chain is built from TRBV9 and TRBJ1-3; D is ambiguous. This CDR3 region has 16 residues. V was trimmed by 4 bases and J by 4 bases, leaving 18 bases between them. Germline CDR1 is SGDLS and CDR2 is YYNGEE. CDR3 amino acids: CASSPGRKVSGNTIYF. The CDR3 DNA is TGTGCCAGCAGCCCCGGCAGGAAAGTATCCGGAAACACCATATATTTT.

The chain joins TRBV7-2 to TRBJ2-7, with D perhaps assigned TRBD1 or TRBD2 (5 bases each). The CDR3 extends over 17 amino acids. V shed 1 base and J shed 3 bases, with 19 bases lying between them. Germline V lookup: CDR1 SGHTA, CDR2 FQGNSA. The CDR3 here is CASSLGDRWLAGYEQYF. The CDR3, as DNA: TGTGCCAGCAGCTTAGGGGACCGGTGGCTAGCAGGCTACGAGCAGTACTTC.

The chain couples TRBV6-5 to TRBJ2-2; no clear D. V was trimmed by 2 bases and J by 7 bases, leaving 11 bases between them. Germline V lookup: CDR1 MNHEY, CDR2 SVGAGI. This CDR3 spans 14 amino acids. This CDR3 is CASSYEPAGGELFF. The CDR3 bases are TGTGCCAGCAGTTACGAACCTGCAGGCGGGGAGCTGTTTTTT.

The rearrangement joins TRBV7-6 to TRBJ2-3; D is unresolved. Per germline, CDR1 SGHVS and CDR2 FNYEAQ. The germline V and J ends were trimmed by 6 bases and 6 bases, with 10 bases remaining between them. The CDR3 runs 12 residues. Here the CDR3 reads CASRDVEDTQYF. CDR3 DNA sequence: TGTGCCAGCAGGGACGTAGAGGATACGCAGTATTTT.

On this clone itself: The same CDR3 also results from other DNA sequences found in this sample. The chain is built from TRBV7-9 and TRBJ2-3, with 16 bases that match TRBD2. The CDR3 spans 16 residues. V was pared by 5 bases and J by 4 bases, with 3 bases of the junction left unmatched. From germline, CDR1 is SEHNR and CDR2 FQNEAQ (reference sequence). CDR3 in DNA: TGTGCCAGCAGCCCGGGACTAGCGGGAGGGCCAGATACGCAGTATTTT. Encoded protein: CASSPGLAGGPDTQYF.

This chain links TRBV5-8 with TRBJ1-1, with D hard to call. This CDR3 contains 14 residues. The V end lost 2 bases, the J end lost 3 bases, and 11 bases lay between the germline ends. Germline V gene sequence: CDR1 SGHTS, CDR2 YDEGEE. The CDR3 protein is CASSFGVEHTEAFF. The CDR3 DNA is TGTGCCAGCAGCTTTGGGGTGGAGCACACTGAAGCTTTCTTT. Looking up the rest from reference TRBV5-8 and TRBJ1-1 gives the full variable domain: EAGVTQSPTHLIKTRGQQATLRCSPISGHTSVYWYQQALGLGLQFLLWYDEGEERNRGNFPPRFSGRQFPNYSSELNVNALELEDSALYLCASSFGVEHTEAFFGQGTRLTVV.

This clone has more than one count but fewer than ten. V and J are TRBV29-1 and TRBJ1-1; D unclear. Trimming pared 6 bases from V and 2 bases from J, leaving 10 bases between. Germline V CDR1 and CDR2: SQVTM, ANQGSEA. The CDR3 totals 12 residues. Here the CDR3 reads CSVATPNTEAFF. The DNA of the CDR3 is TGCAGCGTAGCGACACCCAACACTGAAGCTTTCTTT.

J is TRBJ1-1 and V is TRBV5-4, with D possibly TRBD1 on 6 matching bases. CDR1 is SGHNT and CDR2 is YYREEE in the germline V gene (reference sequence). CDR3 length: 15 residues. Deletions cut 4 bases from V and 6 bases from J, with 19 bases between. The CDR3 reads CASSGNREAAAEAFF. In DNA form, the CDR3 reads TGTGCCAGCAGCGGAAACAGGGAGGCGGCCGCTGAAGCTTTCTTT.

The chain joins TRBV2 to TRBJ2-1, with D perhaps matching TRBD1 or TRBD2 (5 bases each). V lost 6 bases to trimming and J lost 3 bases, with 9 bases between them. The V gene's germline CDR1 is SNHLY and CDR2 FYNNEI. This CDR3 spans 13 amino acids. The CDR3 loop is CASRGDVYNEQFF. The DNA of the CDR3 is TGTGCCAGCAGAGGGGACGTCTACAATGAGCAGTTCTTC.

This chain uses TRBV4-2 with TRBJ2-7, with 7 bases matching TRBD2. The V segment lost 2 bases and the J segment 6 bases; nucleotides outside the gene matches: 4. CDR1 and CDR2 (germline): LGHNA, YNFKEQ. CDR3 length equals 13 residues. The CDR3 nucleotides are TGTGCCAGCAGCCAATGGGGGGGGAGCGAGCAGTACTTC. Amino acids: CASSQWGGSEQYF.